This T cell receptor (beta chain) came from a study of identical twins (dated by TCRdb to the mid-2010s). Concerning the study at large: The study deep-sequenced TCR alpha and beta repertoires from monozygotic twins, unrelated adults of various ages and cord blood to test whether fetal clonotypes persist. To rule out contamination, the twin experiments were replicated at different times with different library preparation protocols.

This clonotype was counted a few times. The antigen it binds to is not known. No base quality values were provided; no much bigger clone lies one nucleotide off. Library construction relied on 5' RACE. The sequencer listed for this sample is Illumina HiSeq 2000. A universal primer binding site was added through template switching, and the final cDNA carried a unique molecular identifier so that TCR cDNA molecules could be counted accurately. Specific primers in the conserved constant-segment region were used to synthesize first-strand cDNA for the TCR alpha and beta chains. Each cDNA library was double barcoded, with a SMART-Mk sample barcode plus Illumina barcodes, to control for contamination. TruSeq adapter sequences along with Illumina sample barcodes were introduced in two successive PCR steps. Sequencing of the TCR alpha and beta cDNA libraries was done on the Illumina HiSeq platform using custom primers. The original methods were these. MiGEC was used to process raw reads and extract unique molecular identifiers, and MiXCR was used to find CDR3 positions. For each individual, recombination models were inferred using an EM algorithm with the repgenHMM and IGoR tools. The analysis of shared clonotypes was done with the tcR package in R, with sharing normalized by the product of cloneset sizes. To study raw recombination without the effects of thymic and clonal selection, out-of-frame nonproductive sequences were analyzed. TCRdb reworked the public reads: Q25 trimming with fastp, MiXCR clone assembly, productive beta chains retained. Rows are combined by CDR3 protein, so each entry shows the most common genes and DNA. The authors' filters were not applied to this entry. The sample profile shows around 490,000 distinct CDR3 sequences; about 13% of them were found once. Of the sample, approximately 1% falls within the top ten clones.

What the work shows at the level of the full study, not this receptor alone: Zero-insertion analyses could be partly confounded by invariant T cells such as MAIT and iNKT, although diverse VJ usage argued against such confounding for most clonotypes. Because the same donors could not be followed over many years, conclusions were based on cross-sectional statistical analysis. Compared with coincidental sharing between unrelated individuals, an excess of low generation-probability sequences was observed among out-of-frame TCR alpha sequences shared between twins. Excess twin sharing in beta out-of-frame sequences was weaker because fewer shared sequences lowered the signal-to-noise ratio. Abundant cord blood beta clonotypes had fewer insertions, young adult naive repertoires showed a similar but weaker trend, and memory repertoires showed no such trend. Recombination models systematically underestimated out-of-frame TCR alpha sharing in monozygotic twins but agreed with sharing between unrelated individuals.

Only healthy Caucasian donors were included. Three pairs of female monozygotic twins, all aged about 18 to 29 years, made up the twin cohort. Positive isolation kits from Invitrogen were used to isolate the CD4+ and CD8+ T cell populations. The same sample was also studied in work on yellow fever vaccine responses in identical twins. The second investigation adds: According to the authors, the vaccine-induced T cell response in identical twins seemed to be partly convergent and partly specific to each individual. In identical twins, the study followed T cell clones that responded to the vaccine with precision.

The sample comprised CD4+ T cells sorted from blood. The sequence was obtained from a woman in her late teens or twenties in good health.

The CDR3 sequence is CASSPTGLAGITDTQYF. The nucleotides read TGTGCCAGCAGTCCTACAGGACTAGCGGGGATCACAGATACGCAGTATTTT. The rearrangement joined TRBV12-3 or TRBV12-4 to TRBJ2-3, with 12 bases in between that match TRBD2. Unmatched junction bases come to 8, with V trimmed by 5 bases and J by 2 bases. Including cysteine and phenylalanine, the CDR3 has 17 amino acids. Just CDR3 DNA is preserved here, 51 bases in frame from base 1.